These 18 T cell receptor beta chains came from one sample sequenced in a study of shared clonotypes between healthy human individuals. Only in-frame clones appear in the TCRdb table, and some are missing; sequencing was by immunoSEQ multiplex PCR. The table includes about 2.4 million clones, roughly 93% detected once. Sequencing was done on a sample of naive CD4+ T cells from PBMCs. As for subset: CD45RA+ positively selected. These receptor sequences come from a man aged 18 to 30 in good health. Some clones in this sample may be carry-over from other donors' samples.

The chain has TRBV4-1 and TRBJ2-7, with 9 bases matching TRBD1. Germline V CDR1 and CDR2: MGHRA, YSYEKL. The CDR3 spans 15 residues. J lost 3 bases, V lost 4 bases, and 7 bases had no gene match. DNA of the CDR3: TGCGCCAGCAGCCTCCCGGGACAGGGAATCTACGAGCAGTACTTC. It encodes CASSLPGQGIYEQYF.

This rearrangement joins TRBV4-2 to TRBJ1-5; TRBD1 is a possible D gene (6 bases). This CDR3 comprises 19 residues. The germline gives CDR1 LGHNA, CDR2 YNFKEQ. V was shortened by 2 bases and J by 1 base, with 21 bases between the two germline ends. Written as DNA, the CDR3 is TGTGCCAGCAGCCAAAGTGAGCGGAGACAGGATGGAAGCAATCAGCCCCAGCATTTT. Protein product: CASSQSERRQDGSNQPQHF.

The V and J genes are TRBV4-2 and TRBJ2-2, with D possibly matching TRBD2 (6 bases). The germline gives CDR1 LGHNA, CDR2 YNFKEQ. Trimming pared 4 bases from V and 2 bases from J, leaving 14 bases between. The CDR3 totals 16 residues. CDR3 in amino acids: CASSPGPGVNTGELFF. CDR3 bases: TGTGCCAGCAGCCCGGGCCCGGGGGTTAACACCGGGGAGCTGTTTTTT.

V and J are TRBV7-2 and TRBJ2-3; tentative D call: TRBD2 (6 bases). This CDR3 has 14 residues. Germline-derived CDR1 and CDR2 are SGHTA and FQGNSA. Trimming took off 4 bases at V and 10 bases at J, with 18 bases between the two ends. The CDR3 spells CASSSTGLLEPQYF. The DNA of the CDR3 is TGTGCCAGCAGCTCCACGGGACTTTTGGAGCCGCAGTATTTT.

The genes are TRBV11-2 and TRBJ2-7, with 12 positions matching TRBD2. The V gene end was trimmed by 3 bases and the J gene end by 0 bases; junction bases not matched to a gene: 9. The CDR3 is 18 residues long. Germline CDR1 is SGHAT and CDR2 is FQNNGV. The CDR3 reads CASSLGTSGRSSSYEQYF. In DNA, the CDR3 is TGTGCCAGCAGCTTGGGGACTAGCGGGCGATCAAGCTCCTACGAGCAGTACTTC.

V and J are TRBV29-1 and TRBJ2-7, with D perhaps matching TRBD1 or TRBD2 (5 bases each). The CDR3 sequence is 12 residues long. CDR1 is SQVTM and CDR2 is ANQGSEA in the germline V gene. Trimming removed 1 base at V and 6 bases at J, with 10 bases between. The CDR3 loop is CSVEAGRLEQYF. The CDR3 coding sequence is TGCAGCGTTGAAGCGGGGCGTCTCGAGCAGTACTTC.

V usage is TRBV25-1 and J usage is TRBJ1-5, with a tentative D call TRBD1 (5 bases). The V and J ends lost 11 bases and 6 bases respectively, with 17 bases between them. This CDR3 contains 13 residues. The germline gives CDR1 MGHDK, CDR2 SYGVNS. The CDR3 nucleotides are TGTGCCCTGCTCGAAGGCAGGGTTCAGCCCCAGCATTTT. Amino acids: CALLEGRVQPQHF. Variable domain in full (rest from reference TRBV25-1 and TRBJ1-5): EADIYQTPRYLVIGTGKKITLECSQTMGHDKMYWYQQDPGMELHLIHYSYGVNSTEKGDLSSESTVSRIRTEHFPLTLESARPSHTSQYLCALLEGRVQPQHFGDGTRLSIL.

The rearrangement joins TRBV19 to TRBJ2-5; 9 bases line up with TRBD1. Trimming at V came to 11 bases and at J to 5 bases, leaving 15 bases not matched to a gene. The CDR3 covers 15 residues. Germline CDR1 reads LNHDA; CDR2 reads SQIVND (reference sequence). The CDR3 region is CACRPTGGGVETQYF. The CDR3 bases are TGTGCCTGCCGCCCGACAGGGGGGGGAGTGGAGACCCAGTACTTC.

This clone appeared a few times. This chain links TRBV18 with TRBJ1-1; D gene unclear. The germline CDR1 and CDR2 sequences are KGHSH and LQKENI. This CDR3 spans 15 amino acids. Trimming cost V 0 bases and J 0 bases, with 8 bases left between them. CDR3 amino acids: CASSPPEAVNTEAFF. The CDR3 DNA reads as TGTGCCAGCTCACCACCGGAGGCAGTGAACACTGAAGCTTTCTTT.

Written as DNA, the CDR3 is TGTGCCAGCAGCCAAGGGAGCGGGCGACAGCCCCAGCATTTT. Translating gives CASSQGSGRQPQHF. The chain links TRBV4-2 to TRBJ1-5; D remains unclear. The germline V gene has CDR1 LGHNA and CDR2 YNFKEQ. The CDR3 extends over 14 amino acids. V lost 1 base and J lost 7, with 11 bases in between.

The V gene is TRBV9, the J gene TRBJ2-2, with D possibly matching TRBD2 (5 bases). The ends were cut back, 0 bases at V and 7 bases at J, with 10 bases in the middle. Germline loops: CDR1 SGDLS, CDR2 YYNGEE. This CDR3 is 14 amino acids long. CDR3 loop: CASSVVVAGGELFF. The CDR3, as DNA: TGTGCCAGCAGCGTAGTAGTGGCGGGCGGGGAGCTGTTTTTT.

The gene calls are TRBV18 and TRBJ2-1; D not certain. Germline V gene sequence: CDR1 KGHSH, CDR2 LQKENI. The CDR3 contains 13 residues. V gave up 2 bases and J gave up 5 bases, with 7 bases separating them. DNA for the CDR3: TGTGCCAGCTCACCAAACCAAAACAATGAGCAGTTCTTC. Residues: CASSPNQNNEQFF.

The chain employs TRBV2 and TRBJ2-7; D is unclear. The CDR3 contains 14 residues. CDR1 and CDR2 (germline): SNHLY, FYNNEI. V shed 7 bases and J shed 2 bases, with 15 bases lying between them. The CDR3 sequence is CASNSDGPTYEQYF. CDR3 nucleotides: TGTGCCAGCAATTCGGACGGTCCTACCTACGAGCAGTACTTC.

The chain recombines TRBV19 with TRBJ1-2; TRBD1 is a possible D gene (6 bases). The ends were cut back, 6 bases at V and 5 bases at J, with 16 bases in the middle. Germline CDR1 LNHDA, CDR2 SQIVND (reference sequence). The CDR3 runs 14 residues. The CDR3 DNA reads TGTGCCAGTAGGGACAGCGGCGGCTTATATGGCTACACCTTC. Translated, it gives CASRDSGGLYGYTF.

Comments on this clone: At one end the junction does not follow the germline gene, possibly because of a read error. The chain is built from TRBV7-9 and TRBJ2-4; TRBD2 agrees at 11 bases. The CDR3 is 18 residues long. Germline V CDR1 and CDR2: SEHNR, FQNEAQ (reference sequence). This chain's CDR3 is CASSDERSLAGGYPGIHF. CDR3 DNA: TGTGCCAGCAGCGACGAGCGGTCCTTAGCGGGAGGGTATCCCGGGATCCACTTC.

CDR3 sequence reads: CASSVEINYGYTF. The CDR3 coding sequence is TGTGCCAGCAGCGTAGAGATTAACTATGGCTACACCTTC. The chain uses TRBV9 and TRBJ1-2, with unresolved D. The CDR3 covers 13 residues. Germline V gene data show CDR1 as SGDLS and CDR2 as YYNGEE. Trimming pared 0 bases from V and 1 base from J, leaving 4 bases between. The variable domain in full, with the rest retrieved from reference TRBV9 and TRBJ1-2, is DSGVTQTPKHLITATGQRVTLRCSPRSGDLSVYWYQQSLDQGLQFLIQYYNGEERAKGNILERFSAQQFPDLHSELNLSSLELGDSALYFCASSVEINYGYTFGSGTRLTVV.

V is TRBV19 and J is TRBJ1-1, with D hard to call. Germline V CDR1 and CDR2: LNHDA, SQIVND (reference sequence). This CDR3 region has 14 residues. V lost 3 bases and J 4 bases, leaving 12 bases between the germline ends. The CDR3 spells CASSINSYVTEAFF. The CDR3, as DNA: TGTGCCAGTAGTATCAACAGTTACGTCACTGAAGCTTTCTTT.

This chain uses TRBV5-1 with TRBJ2-7; D gene ambiguous. Germline V CDR1 and CDR2: SGHRS, YFSETQ. The CDR3 contains 14 residues. Trimming took 1 base from V and 0 from J, leaving 8 bases between them. The CDR3 loop is CASSLRVSSYEQYF. In DNA form, the CDR3 reads TGCGCCAGCAGCTTGCGTGTCAGCTCCTACGAGCAGTACTTC.